This TCR beta chain is drawn from a study of cytomegalovirus exposure and HLA in healthy donors. The PCR contained 60 Vbeta and 13 Jbeta primers. The data were produced by immunoSEQ multiplex PCR, yet TCRdb's version contains in-frame clones alone and is incomplete. Among some 150,000 clones, approximately 78% were seen once, and the ten largest hold about 8.1%. The germline V gene has CDR1 SGHDT and CDR2 YYEEEE. V dropped 4 bases and J dropped 4; count of bases not matched to a gene: 6. The CDR3 is 14 amino acids. This clonotype was obtained from a woman between 50 and 59 years old in good health and CMV-seropositive. This sequence joins TRBV5-6 and TRBJ1-2; TRBD1 matches at 8 bases. What was sequenced was PBMCs. The DNA for the CDR3 is TGTGCCAGCAGCGGTGGACAGGGAACCTATGGCTACACCTTC. Translation gives CASSGGQGTYGYTF.